The clone carrying this TCR beta chain was counted only a few times. Its target is not known. Treatment here: roughly nine-day PBMC culture with coronavirus spike peptide pools or control peptides (ViraFEST assay). This sample stems from a study of vaccination and CD4 T cells after COVID-19. The V and J ends lost 4 bases and 6 bases, in that order; junction bases with no gene match: 8. This CDR3 is 13 amino acids long. Germline CDR1 DFQATT, CDR2 SNEGSKA (reference sequence). Once obtained from cultured CD4+ T cells, the DNA was sequenced using the Oncomine TCR Beta short-read assay. TCRdb redid the calling of the PCR reads with MiXCR, one entry per CDR3 protein. The sample contains tens of thousands of distinct CDR3 sequences, roughly 67% of which appear only once.

V is TRBV20-1 and J is TRBJ1-2, with 7 bases lining up with TRBD1. This material consisted of CD4+ T cells from blood, cultured in vitro, taken after SARS-CoV-2 vaccination. The sequence derives from a human donor who received a COVID-19 vaccine. The CDR3 here is CSAKSDRDHGYTF. The CDR3 DNA follows: TGCAGTGCTAAATCTGACAGGGATCATGGCTACACCTTC.